These 21 T cell receptor beta chains were all obtained from the same sample, sequenced in a study of cytomegalovirus exposure and HLA in healthy donors (dated by TCRdb to 2016 to 2017). Libraries were built with the immunoSEQ multiplex PCR assay. For the multiplex PCR, a mixture combining 60 forward primers for TCR Vbeta segments and 13 reverse primers for TCR Jbeta segments was used. TCRdb carries this immuneACCESS record with in-frame sequences only. Its versions omit some clonotypes, under half of them owing to an unresolved V gene in the studies checked, with the rest unexplained. In all, the sample holds about 89,000 clones, and around 77% of those were seen once. 3.7% of the sample goes to the ten largest clones. The sequencing sample was made of PBMCs. The receptors stem from a man aged 25 to 40 in good health and CMV-seronegative.

In its sample, this clone was seen a few times. CDR3 loop: CASSYGQGRTGELFF. The DNA of the CDR3 is TGTGCCAGCAGTTACGGACAGGGTCGAACCGGGGAGCTGTTTTTT. The chain uses TRBV6-6 and TRBJ2-2, with TRBD1 matching 8 bases. CDR1 is MNHNY, CDR2 SVGAGI, per germline (reference sequence). This CDR3 spans 15 amino acids. Trimming at V came to 2 bases and at J to 5 bases, leaving 4 bases not matched to a gene.

The chain uses TRBV5-1 and TRBJ2-1; 12 nucleotides line up with TRBD2. This CDR3 spans 16 amino acids. The V segment lost 0 bases and the J segment 7 bases; nucleotides outside the gene matches: 5. In germline, CDR1 is SGHRS, CDR2 YFSETQ. CDR3 region: CASSLELAGGRNEQFF. CDR3 bases: TGCGCCAGCAGCTTGGAACTAGCGGGAGGAAGGAATGAGCAGTTCTTC.

The rearrangement joins TRBV7-6 to TRBJ1-1; a possible D gene is TRBD1 (5 bases). V lost 2 bases and J lost 1, with 8 bases in between. This CDR3 is 14 amino acids long. Germline assignment: CDR1 SGHVS and CDR2 FNYEAQ. The CDR3 bases are TGTGCCAGCAGCTTACGGGGGTCGAACACTGAAGCTTTCTTT. Protein: CASSLRGSNTEAFF.

DNA of the CDR3: TGTGCCAGCTCACCGTCGGGACTAGCGGGAGCCTACGAGCAGTACTTC. Protein product: CASSPSGLAGAYEQYF. The V call is TRBV18, the J call TRBJ2-7, with 14 bases matching TRBD2. The CDR3 runs to 16 residues. Germline CDR1 KGHSH, CDR2 LQKENI. J was trimmed by 2 bases and V by 3 bases; bases with no gene match: 3.

Concerning this clone: Other DNA sequences in the sample encode the same CDR3. The chain carries TRBV6-5 and TRBJ1-5; TRBD1 matches 7 bases. Losses at the gene ends were 6 bases for V and 1 base for J; bases not matched to a gene: 6. From germline, CDR1 is MNHEY and CDR2 SVGAGI. The CDR3 is 15 amino acids. Here the CDR3 DNA reads TGTGCCAGCAGGACTGGGACAGCAAGCAATCAGCCCCAGCATTTT. It codes for CASRTGTASNQPQHF.

The chain recombines TRBV6-4 with TRBJ2-2; TRBD1 is a possible D gene (5 bases). Germline V lookup: CDR1 MRHNA, CDR2 SNTAGT. The ends were cut back, 0 bases at V and 7 bases at J, with 9 bases in the middle. The CDR3 extends over 14 amino acids. The CDR3 DNA sequence: TGTGCCAGCAGTGACTCAGGACAAGGCGGGGAGCTGTTTTTT. Translation gives CASSDSGQGGELFF.

In its sample, this clone was seen a few times. This rearrangement joins TRBV4-3 to TRBJ2-1; perhaps TRBD1 as D (6 bases). V lost 3 bases, J lost 5 bases, and 14 bases lay in between. This CDR3 region has 15 residues. Germline CDR1 is LGHNA and CDR2 is YSLEER. The DNA of the CDR3 is TGCGCCAGCAGCCAGAGTTACAGGGCCCACAATGAGCAGTTCTTC. It codes for CASSQSYRAHNEQFF.

This clone was detected only a few times. For the CDR3, the DNA is TGTGCCAGCAGTGAATTAACAGGGCAACTTTACGAGCAGTACTTC. As protein: CASSELTGQLYEQYF. The rearrangement links TRBV25-1 to TRBJ2-7; D perhaps matches TRBD1 (6 bases). CDR3 length: 15 residues. Trimming removed 1 base at V and 4 bases at J, with 14 bases between. The germline V gene encodes CDR1 MGHDK and CDR2 SYGVNS.

This chain uses TRBV29-1 with TRBJ1-1; possible D gene TRBD1, 6 bases. Germline values: CDR1 SQVTM, CDR2 ANQGSEA. This CDR3 comprises 13 residues. Trimming stripped 4 bases from V and 4 bases from J, with 13 bases between. The CDR3 reads CSVVQGFLTEAFF. CDR3 nucleotides: TGCAGCGTTGTACAGGGCTTTCTCACTGAAGCTTTCTTT.

The chain has TRBV9 and TRBJ2-1; TRBD1 agrees at 11 bases. The germline CDR1 and CDR2 sequences are SGDLS and YYNGEE. V gave up 0 bases and J gave up 0 bases; unmatched junction bases: 8. This CDR3 has 19 amino acids. CDR3 amino acids: CASSVGRTGGHSSYNEQFF. For the CDR3, the DNA is TGTGCCAGCAGCGTAGGAAGGACAGGGGGCCATAGCTCCTACAATGAGCAGTTCTTC.

The CDR3 DNA follows: TGTGCCAGCAGCCGACGGGAGGGCATGAACACTGAAGCTTTCTTT. Its translation is CASSRREGMNTEAFF. V is TRBV7-9 and J is TRBJ1-1; D gene uncertain. CDR1 and CDR2 from the germline V gene are SEHNR and FQNEAQ (reference sequence). The CDR3 loop spans 15 amino acids. The ends were cut back, 5 bases at V and 0 bases at J, with 13 bases in the middle.

The rearrangement uses TRBV6-4 and TRBJ2-3; 9 positions match TRBD1. Trimming cost V 4 bases and J 5 bases; bases outside gene matches: 10. This CDR3 contains 16 residues. The germline V gene encodes CDR1 MRHNA and CDR2 SNTAGT. As DNA, the CDR3 is TGTGCCAGCAGTGGGTCTACGGGACAGGGCGAAGATACGCAGTATTTT. It yields the protein CASSGSTGQGEDTQYF.

Here the CDR3 DNA reads TGTGCCAGCAGCTTAGCCGGCAGGGACTATGGCTACACCTTC. Protein product: CASSLAGRDYGYTF. The chain has TRBV7-9 and TRBJ1-2, with TRBD1 as a possible D gene (5 bases). Germline loops: CDR1 SEHNR, CDR2 FQNEAQ (reference sequence). Trimming left V 0 bases short and J 3 bases short, with 8 bases between. There are 14 residues in the CDR3. Based on the CDR3 plus reference TRBV7-9 and TRBJ1-2, the full variable domain is DTGVSQNPRHKITKRGQNVTFRCDPISEHNRLYWYRQTLGQGPEFLTYFQNEAQLEKSRLLSDRFSAERPKGSFSTLEIQRTEQGDSAMYLCASSLAGRDYGYTFGSGTRLTVV.

As to this clone: At one boundary the junction diverges from the germline segment, which might be a read error. V usage is TRBV7-7 and J usage is TRBJ2-2; D ambiguous. The CDR3 is 13 residues long. Germline V gives CDR1 SSHAT, CDR2 FNYEAQ (reference sequence). As DNA, the CDR3 is TGTGCTAGCAGCTTCTCTAACACCGGGGAGCTGTTTTTT. It codes for CASSFSNTGELFF.

V gene TRBV7-2 combines with J gene TRBJ1-2, with D tentatively TRBD1 (6 bases). The CDR3 runs 13 residues. V dropped 6 bases and J dropped 4 bases, with 12 bases sitting between them. The germline V gene encodes CDR1 SGHTA and CDR2 FQGNSA. CDR3 bases: TGTGCCAGCAGGCCCGGGGGGGCCTATGGCTACACCTTC. Its protein product is CASRPGGAYGYTF.

This clone was counted once. The rearrangement links TRBV7-6 to TRBJ2-7, with TRBD1 matching 9 bases. This CDR3 is 14 amino acids long. CDR1 is SGHVS, CDR2 FNYEAQ, per germline. J gave up 3 bases and V 8 bases, and 8 bases lay outside the gene matches. The CDR3 DNA reads TGTGCCAGCGGCTCCGGACAGGGGCGCTACGAGCAGTACTTC. Encoded protein: CASGSGQGRYEQYF.

The chain couples TRBV19 to TRBJ2-5; 10 bases map to TRBD1. Germline CDR1 is LNHDA and CDR2 is SQIVND (reference sequence). CDR3 size: 15 residues. The junction had 6 bases not matched to a gene; V was cut back by 3 bases and J by 5 bases. The chain's CDR3 is CASSIGTGEDETQYF. The CDR3, as DNA: TGTGCCAGTAGTATCGGGACAGGGGAGGACGAGACCCAGTACTTC.

This clone was picked up a small number of times. V usage is TRBV6-1 and J usage is TRBJ1-1, with a tentative D call TRBD1 (5 bases). The V gene lost 4 bases and the J gene lost 3 bases, with 12 bases spanning the gap. The CDR3 has 14 residues. Germline V gene sequence: CDR1 MNHNS, CDR2 SASEGT. As DNA, the CDR3 is TGTGCCAGCAGTGGGCAACAGGAGTACACTGAAGCTTTCTTT. It codes for CASSGQQEYTEAFF.

The rearrangement uses TRBV29-1 and TRBJ2-3, with a tentative D call TRBD2 (6 bases). CDR1 and CDR2 (germline): SQVTM, ANQGSEA. The CDR3 has 12 amino acids. The V and J ends lost 8 bases and 2 bases respectively, with 11 bases between them. Written as DNA, the CDR3 is TGCAGCCTACGGGGGAACACAGATACGCAGTATTTT. Its translation is CSLRGNTDTQYF.

This clone appeared once. V is TRBV5-1 and J is TRBJ2-4; 11 bases agree with TRBD2. V trimming: 4 bases; J trimming: 2 bases; junction bases outside the gene matches: 8. The CDR3 spans 17 residues. Germline V gene lookup returns CDR1 SGHRS and CDR2 YFSETQ. Here the CDR3 DNA reads TGCGCCAGCAGCGCCTTAGCGGGAGGGCCGACCAAAAACATTCAGTACTTC. The encoded protein is CASSALAGGPTKNIQYF. Full variable domain (remainder filled in from reference TRBV5-1 and TRBJ2-4): KAGVTQTPRYLIKTRGQQVTLSCSPISGHRSVSWYQQTPGQGLQFLFEYFSETQRNKGNFPGRFSGRQFSNSRSEMNVSTLELGDSALYLCASSALAGGPTKNIQYFGAGTRLSVL.

The V gene is TRBV5-4, the J gene TRBJ1-2, with D possibly matching TRBD1 (6 bases). The CDR3 is 15 residues long. CDR1 is SGHNT and CDR2 is YYREEE in the germline V gene (reference sequence). Trimming shortened V by 4 bases and J by 0 bases, and 13 bases separated the two germline ends. CDR3 in amino acids: CASSQTGLSNYGYTF. In nucleotides, the CDR3 is TGTGCCAGCAGCCAAACAGGGTTGTCTAACTATGGCTACACCTTC.